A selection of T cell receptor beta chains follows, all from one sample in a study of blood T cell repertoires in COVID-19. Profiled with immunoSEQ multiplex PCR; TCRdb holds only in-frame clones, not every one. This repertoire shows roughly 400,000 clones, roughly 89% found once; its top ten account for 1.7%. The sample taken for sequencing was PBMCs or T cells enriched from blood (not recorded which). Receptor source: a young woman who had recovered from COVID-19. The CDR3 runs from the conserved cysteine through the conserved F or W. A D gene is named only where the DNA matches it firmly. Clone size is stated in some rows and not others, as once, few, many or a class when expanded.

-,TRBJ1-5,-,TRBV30,CAWSPDPGARGPQHF,TGTGCCTGGAGTCCGGATCCAGGGGCCCGGGGGCCCCAGCATTTT
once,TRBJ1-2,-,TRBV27,CASSWRGRGYTF,TGTGCCAGCAGCTGGAGAGGTCGGGGCTACACCTTC
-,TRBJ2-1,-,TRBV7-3,CASSLKFRDNRYNEQFF,TGTGCCAGCAGCTTAAAGTTCCGGGACAACCGGTACAATGAGCAGTTCTTC
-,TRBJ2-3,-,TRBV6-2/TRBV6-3,CASSHPGTDTQYF,TGTGCCAGCAGTCACCCAGGGACAGATACGCAGTATTTT
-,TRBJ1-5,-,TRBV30,CAWSAPDSNNQPQHF,TGTGCCTGGAGTGCCCCTGACAGTAACAATCAGCCCCAGCATTTT
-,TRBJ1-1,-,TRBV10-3,CAISDQQGLEAFF,TGTGCCATCAGTGATCAACAGGGTCTGGAAGCTTTCTTT
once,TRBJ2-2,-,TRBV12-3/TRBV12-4,CASSSRGTGELFF,TGTGCCAGCAGTTCCCGCGGGACCGGGGAGCTGTTTTTT
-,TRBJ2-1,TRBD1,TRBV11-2,CASSLTTGDEQFF,TGTGCCAGCAGCTTAACAACAGGGGATGAGCAGTTCTTC
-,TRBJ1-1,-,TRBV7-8,CASSLRQDLNTEAFF,TGTGCCAGCAGCTTAAGACAGGACCTGAACACTGAAGCTTTCTTT
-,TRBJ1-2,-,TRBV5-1,CASSPARTNSGYTF,TGCGCCAGCAGCCCAGCCCGGACAAACTCTGGCTACACCTTC
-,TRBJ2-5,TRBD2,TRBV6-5,CASLGLAGVQETQYF,TGTGCCAGCCTGGGACTAGCGGGGGTCCAAGAGACCCAGTACTTC
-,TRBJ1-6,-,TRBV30,CAWRENRDRSPLHF,TGTGCCTGGAGAGAGAACAGGGATCGGTCACCCCTCCACTTT
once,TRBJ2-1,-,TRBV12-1,CASSSHRGNEQFF,TGTGCCAGCAGCTCACACAGGGGCAATGAGCAGTTCTTC
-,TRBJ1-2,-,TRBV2,CAEGGTYGYTF,TGTGCCGAGGGAGGGACCTATGGCTACACCTTC
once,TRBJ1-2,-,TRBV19,CASSIGQYGYTF,TGTGCCAGTAGTATTGGCCAATATGGCTACACCTTC
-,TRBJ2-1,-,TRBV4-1,CASSQYLALRNEQFF,TGCGCCAGCAGCCAATACCTAGCGTTAAGGAATGAGCAGTTCTTC
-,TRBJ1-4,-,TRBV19,CASSIGSAEGEKLFF,TGTGCCAGTAGTATAGGATCAGCGGAAGGTGAAAAACTGTTTTTT
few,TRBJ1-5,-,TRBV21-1,CASILKSGQSFRADQPQHF,TGTGCCAGCATCCTTAAATCGGGACAGAGTTTTAGGGCGGACCAGCCCCAGCATTTT
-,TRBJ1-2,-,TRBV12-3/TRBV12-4,CASSFDSYGYTF,TGTGCCAGCAGTTTTGACAGCTATGGCTACACCTTC
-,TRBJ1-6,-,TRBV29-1,CSVADRFNSPLHF,TGCAGCGTCGCTGACAGATTCAATTCACCCCTCCACTTT